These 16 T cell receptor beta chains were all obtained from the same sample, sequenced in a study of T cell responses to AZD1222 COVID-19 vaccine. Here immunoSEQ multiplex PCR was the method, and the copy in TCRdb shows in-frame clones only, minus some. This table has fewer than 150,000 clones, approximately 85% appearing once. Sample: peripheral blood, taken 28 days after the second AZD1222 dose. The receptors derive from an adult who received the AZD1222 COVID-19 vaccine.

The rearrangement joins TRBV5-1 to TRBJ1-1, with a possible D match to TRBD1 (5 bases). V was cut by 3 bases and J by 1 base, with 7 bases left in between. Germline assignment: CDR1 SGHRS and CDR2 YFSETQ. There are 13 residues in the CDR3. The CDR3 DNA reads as TGCGCCAGCAGCTCTGGGGCGAACACTGAAGCTTTCTTT. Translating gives CASSSGANTEAFF.

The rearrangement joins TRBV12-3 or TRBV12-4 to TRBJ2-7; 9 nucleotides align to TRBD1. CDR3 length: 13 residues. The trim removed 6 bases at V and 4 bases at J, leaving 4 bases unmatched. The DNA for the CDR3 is TGTGCCAGCAGGGGACAGGGCCCATACGAGCAGTACTTC. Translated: CASRGQGPYEQYF.

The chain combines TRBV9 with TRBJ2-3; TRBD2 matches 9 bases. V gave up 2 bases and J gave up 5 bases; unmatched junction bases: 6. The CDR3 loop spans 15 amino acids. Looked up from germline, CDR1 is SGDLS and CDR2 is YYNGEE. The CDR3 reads CASSVWRGGQDTQYF. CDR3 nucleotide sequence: TGTGCCAGCAGCGTCTGGCGGGGGGGCCAAGATACGCAGTATTTT.

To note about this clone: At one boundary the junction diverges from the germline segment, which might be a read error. CDR3 loop: CASSVFFGGTGVF. CDR3 sequence (DNA): TGTGCCAGCAGTGTATTTTTTGGCGGGACTGGTGTCTTC. The rearrangement joins TRBV2 to TRBJ2-1, with D perhaps matching TRBD2 (6 bases). The length of the CDR3 is 13 residues. The germline CDR1 and CDR2 sequences are SNHLY and FYNNEI.

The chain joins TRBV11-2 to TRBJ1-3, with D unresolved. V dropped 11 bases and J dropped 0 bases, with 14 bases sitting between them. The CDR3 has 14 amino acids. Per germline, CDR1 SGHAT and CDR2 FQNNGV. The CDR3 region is CAQIVLSSGNTIYF. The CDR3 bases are TGTGCCCAGATAGTACTAAGCTCTGGAAACACCATATATTTT.

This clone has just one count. The CDR3: CASTYWGANGYTF. In DNA form, the CDR3 reads TGTGCCAGCACCTACTGGGGGGCCAATGGCTACACCTTC. This chain uses TRBV28 with TRBJ1-2; D may be TRBD1 (6 bases). This CDR3 comprises 13 residues. V lost 7 bases and J 6 bases, leaving 15 bases between the germline ends. Germline assignment: CDR1 MDHEN and CDR2 SYDVKM.

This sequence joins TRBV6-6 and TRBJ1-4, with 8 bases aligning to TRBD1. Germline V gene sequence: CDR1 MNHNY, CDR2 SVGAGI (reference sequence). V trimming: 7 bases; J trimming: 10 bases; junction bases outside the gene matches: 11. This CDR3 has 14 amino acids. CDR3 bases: TGTGCCAGCAAACCACAGGGGGGTAGGGGAAAACTGTTTTTT. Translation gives CASKPQGGRGKLFF.

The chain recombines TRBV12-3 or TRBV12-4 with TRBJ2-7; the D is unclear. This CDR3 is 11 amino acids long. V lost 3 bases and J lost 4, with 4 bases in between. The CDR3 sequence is CASSFYYEQYF. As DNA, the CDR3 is TGTGCCAGCAGTTTTTATTACGAGCAGTACTTC.

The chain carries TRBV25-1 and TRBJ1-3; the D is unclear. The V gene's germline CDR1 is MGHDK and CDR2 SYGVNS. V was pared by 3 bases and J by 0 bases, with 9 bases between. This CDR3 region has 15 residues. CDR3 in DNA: TGTGCCAGCAGTGATCTCCGGGGCTCTGGAAACACCATATATTTT. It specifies CASSDLRGSGNTIYF.

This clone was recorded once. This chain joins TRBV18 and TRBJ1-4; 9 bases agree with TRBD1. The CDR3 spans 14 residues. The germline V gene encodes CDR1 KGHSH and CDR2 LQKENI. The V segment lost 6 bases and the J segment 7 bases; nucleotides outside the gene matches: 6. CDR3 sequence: CASSPGQGTEKLFF. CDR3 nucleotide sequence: TGTGCCAGCTCTCCGGGACAGGGAACTGAAAAACTGTTTTTT.

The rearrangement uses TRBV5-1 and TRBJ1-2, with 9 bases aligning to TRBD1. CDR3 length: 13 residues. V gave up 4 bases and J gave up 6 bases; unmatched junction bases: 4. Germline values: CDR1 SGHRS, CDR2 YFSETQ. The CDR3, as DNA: TGCGCCAGCAGCGTTGGGACAGGGAATGGCTACACCTTC. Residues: CASSVGTGNGYTF.

The CDR3 sequence is CASVGRGSGNEQFF. CDR3 nucleotide sequence: TGTGCCAGCGTCGGGCGGGGGTCGGGCAATGAGCAGTTCTTC. The chain is built from TRBV2 and TRBJ2-1, with TRBD2 matching 7 bases. Trimming took 8 bases from V and 6 from J; bases not matched to a gene: 10. Germline-derived CDR1 and CDR2 are SNHLY and FYNNEI. This CDR3 has 14 residues.

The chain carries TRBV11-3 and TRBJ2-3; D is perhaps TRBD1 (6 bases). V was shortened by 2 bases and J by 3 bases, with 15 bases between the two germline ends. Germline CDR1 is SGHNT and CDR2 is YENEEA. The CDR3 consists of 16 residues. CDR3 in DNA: TGTGCCAGCAGCTTACCGACAGGTCTGTCAACAGATACGCAGTATTTT. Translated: CASSLPTGLSTDTQYF.

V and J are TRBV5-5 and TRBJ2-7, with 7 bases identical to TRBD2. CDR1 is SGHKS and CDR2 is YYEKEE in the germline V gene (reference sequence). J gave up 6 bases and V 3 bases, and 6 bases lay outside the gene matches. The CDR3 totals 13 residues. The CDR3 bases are TGTGCCAGCAGCTGGTGGGGGGGACGCGAGCAGTACTTC. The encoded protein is CASSWWGGREQYF.

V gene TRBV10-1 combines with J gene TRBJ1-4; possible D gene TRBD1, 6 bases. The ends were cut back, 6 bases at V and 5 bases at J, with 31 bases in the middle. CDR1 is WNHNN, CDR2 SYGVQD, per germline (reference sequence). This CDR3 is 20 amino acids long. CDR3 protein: CASSPDPLGHSFTWNEKLFF. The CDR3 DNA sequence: TGCGCCAGCAGCCCAGACCCTTTGGGACATTCATTTACCTGGAATGAAAAACTGTTTTTT.

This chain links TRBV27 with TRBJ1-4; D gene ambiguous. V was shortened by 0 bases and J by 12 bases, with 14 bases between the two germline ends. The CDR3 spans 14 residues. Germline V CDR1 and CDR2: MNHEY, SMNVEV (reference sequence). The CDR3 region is CASSLSTPPRELFF. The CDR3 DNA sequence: TGTGCCAGCAGTTTATCGACCCCCCCCCGGGAACTGTTTTTT.